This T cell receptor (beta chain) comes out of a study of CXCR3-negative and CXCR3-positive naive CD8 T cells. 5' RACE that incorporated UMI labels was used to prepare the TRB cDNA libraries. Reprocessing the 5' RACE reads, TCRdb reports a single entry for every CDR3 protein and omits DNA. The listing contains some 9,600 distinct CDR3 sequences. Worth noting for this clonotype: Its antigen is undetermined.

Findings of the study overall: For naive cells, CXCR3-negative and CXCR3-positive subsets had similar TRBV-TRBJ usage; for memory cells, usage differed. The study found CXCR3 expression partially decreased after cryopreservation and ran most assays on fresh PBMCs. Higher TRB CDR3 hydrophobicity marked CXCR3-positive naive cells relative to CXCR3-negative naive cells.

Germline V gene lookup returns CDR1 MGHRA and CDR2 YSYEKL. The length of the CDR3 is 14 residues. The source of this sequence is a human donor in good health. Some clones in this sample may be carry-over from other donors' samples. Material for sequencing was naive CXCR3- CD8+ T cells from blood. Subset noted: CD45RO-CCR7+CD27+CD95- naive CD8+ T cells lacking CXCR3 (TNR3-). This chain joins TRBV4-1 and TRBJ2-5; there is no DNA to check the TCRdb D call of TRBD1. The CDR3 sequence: CASSQQTGGETQYF.